What follows is one T cell receptor beta chain and its context. Many counts were recorded for this clonotype. It lacks a known antigen. No much larger clone exists at a distance of one base, and base qualities are not known. Stable Graves' hyperthyroidism was defined as no progression to ophthalmopathy during 18 months of follow-up. Hyperthyroidism patients were aged 18 to 65 years and newly diagnosed, with disease duration of less than 2 months. The study excluded patients with uncontrolled infections, other autoimmune diseases, pregnancy or lactation. Diagnoses were based on clinical symptoms, serum thyroxine and TRAb, thyroid ultrasound and orbital computed tomography. Total RNA was extracted using Trizol reagent, and RNA quality was assessed on an Agilent 2100 Bioanalyzer. The TCR beta CDR3 regions were amplified from the RNA transcripts. The first round of RT-PCR for the TCR CDR3 was performed with the HTBI primer set and the Qiagen OneStep RT-PCR kit. The libraries were constructed in a second round of multiplex PCR and then size-selected and purified. Sequencing of the libraries was done on an Illumina HiSeq2000 using paired-end 100 bp reads. Turning to the authors' computational methods: SOAPnuke was used to process the raw data, with reads discarded if the reads contained adapters or uncalled bases, had a mean Phred below 15, or lacked an exact constant-primer or identifier match. High-quality paired reads were merged using COPE v1.2.5, and each unique nucleotide sequence was defined as a clonotype. MiTCR v1.1 was used to align the clonotypes against IMGT TRBV, TRBD and TRBJ reference segments. Analysis was restricted to V-J combinations with a frequency above 0.0001, which covered roughly 99% of repertoires. A TCS score was defined as the ratio of F50 (clonal expansion) to E x V (chaos), with BLOSUM62-based TCRdist applied between CDR3 peptides within each V-J. Welch's t-statistics and random forest reduced around 550 V-J features to 10 to 15, which were used in a naive Bayes classifier (R e1071). The similarity between thyroid and blood repertoires was quantified using the Morisita-Horn index. In TCRdb, the public reads were trimmed at Q25 with fastp and aligned with MiXCR, with productive beta chains retained. For every CDR3 protein sequence, its rows merge into one entry that carries the most common genes and DNA. TCRdb's processing, not the authors', yielded these V and J calls. For this sample the table gives a few hundred thousand distinct CDR3 sequences, of which about 45% were detected only once. The top ten constitute about 7.8% of the sample.

These data originate in a study of T cells in Graves' hyperthyroidism and ophthalmopathy (dated by TCRdb to between 2018 and 2021). General notes on the study: To identify distinguishing TCR V-J signatures, a discovery cohort of 100 or so patients was used, comprising under 45 with Graves' ophthalmopathy and around 60 with stable Graves' hyperthyroidism. Prospective prediction of ophthalmopathy was tested in an independent validation cohort of fewer than 20 hyperthyroidism patients and 15 to 17 patients who later progressed to ophthalmopathy. For training and testing, the 100 or so patients in the discovery cohort were randomly divided in a 7:3 ratio. According to the paper, TCR Vbeta CDR3 sequencing was carried out on 135 peripheral blood samples, which came from more than 40 ophthalmopathy, around 74 hyperthyroidism and roughly 17 progressor patients. After blood sampling, hyperthyroidism patients were treated with methimazole at a starting dose of 30 mg daily, and ophthalmopathy patients were treated with high-dose intravenous methylprednisolone. The study also compared thyroid tissue and blood T-cell repertoires from more than 5 Graves' hyperthyroidism patients. Overall study outcomes, separate from this receptor: In cross-validation, a model built on a 13 V-J signature told ophthalmopathy apart from stable hyperthyroidism with less than 90% sensitivity and about 81% specificity, and in testing the same model reached 80%/75%. In validation, progression to ophthalmopathy was predicted by the model with nearly 71% sensitivity and 72.22% specificity, a median of approximately 6.5 months before onset. Most expanded thyroid clonotypes (frequency above 0.001) were also found in blood, which suggests that blood repertoires may mirror thyroid immune responses. No statistical method was used to fix the sample size in advance, and group allocation was not hidden from the investigators.

From the germline V gene (reference sequence), CDR1 is GTSNPN and CDR2 is SVGIG. V loses 2 bases, J loses 3 bases, and the germline ends lie 8 bases apart. From the cysteine through the phenylalanine, the CDR3 covers 13 amino acids. Just CDR3 DNA is preserved here, 39 bases in frame from base 1. The specimen was peripheral blood or thyroid tissue (not recorded which). The chain is encoded by TRBV30 joined to TRBJ1-5; the D gene is not confidently resolved. The clonotype comes from a woman aged 18-29 years with Graves' hyperthyroidism. CDR3 region: CAWSTDINQPQHF. The bases read TGTGCCTGGAGTACGGATATCAATCAGCCCCAGCATTTT.